The 9 T cell receptor beta chains below were found in one sample sequenced in a study of blood T cell repertoires in COVID-19. Data came from immunoSEQ multiplex PCR; TCRdb stores just in-frame clones and leaves some out. The table records some 58,000 clones, about 83% of them present only once. The sequenced material came from peripheral blood. These receptors originate from a man over 45 with COVID-19, enrolled during active disease.

V is TRBV19 and J is TRBJ1-2; D unresolved. Germline V gene data show CDR1 as LNHDA and CDR2 as SQIVND (reference sequence). Between the trimmed V and J ends, which lost 4 bases and 0 bases, there was a span of 6 bases. CDR3 length: 13 residues. The CDR3: CASSTTANYGYTF. The CDR3 DNA is TGTGCCAGTAGTACAACAGCTAACTATGGCTACACCTTC.

The genes are TRBV2 and TRBJ2-1; D is uncertain. CDR3 length: 11 residues. V was shortened by 6 bases and J by 7 bases, with 7 bases between the two germline ends. Germline CDR1 reads SNHLY; CDR2 reads FYNNEI. The CDR3: CASSRRNEQFF. DNA for the CDR3: TGTGCCAGCAGCCGCCGGAATGAGCAGTTCTTC.

The chain couples TRBV7-9 to TRBJ1-1, with 8 nucleotides matching TRBD1. Germline V CDR1 and CDR2: SEHNR, FQNEAQ (reference sequence). After removal of 5 bases from V and 3 bases from J, the junction contained 5 bases not matched to a gene. The CDR3 is 14 residues long. CDR3 amino acids: CASSAGGWDTEAFF. The CDR3, as DNA: TGTGCCAGCAGCGCAGGGGGCTGGGACACTGAAGCTTTCTTT.

The V call is TRBV28, the J call TRBJ2-1, with a tentative D call TRBD2 (6 bases). Trimming shortened V by 6 bases and J by 3 bases, and 18 bases separated the two germline ends. This CDR3 contains 16 residues. CDR1 and CDR2 from the germline V gene are MDHEN and SYDVKM. The CDR3 nucleotides read TGTGCCAGCAGCCTTGCCCTGACTAGGTTCTACAATGAGCAGTTCTTC. Its translation is CASSLALTRFYNEQFF.

The chain carries TRBV7-9 and TRBJ2-2; TRBD2 agrees at 7 bases. There are 17 residues in the CDR3. The germline CDR1 and CDR2 sequences are SEHNR and FQNEAQ (reference sequence). The J segment lost 7 bases and the V segment lost 5 bases, leaving 16 bases of the junction unmatched. CDR3 loop: CASSAFFAGALNGELFF. In DNA form, the CDR3 reads TGTGCCAGCAGCGCTTTTTTTGCGGGAGCCCTCAACGGGGAGCTGTTTTTT. The full variable domain, rest sourced from reference TRBV7-9 and TRBJ2-2, is DTGVSQNPRHKITKRGQNVTFRCDPISEHNRLYWYRQTLGQGPEFLTYFQNEAQLEKSRLLSDRFSAERPKGSFSTLEIQRTEQGDSAMYLCASSAFFAGALNGELFFGEGSRLTVL.

The rearrangement joins TRBV7-9 to TRBJ2-5; 8 bases match TRBD1. The CDR3 is 15 amino acids. The trim removed 2 bases at V and 1 base at J, leaving 3 bases unmatched. From germline, CDR1 is SEHNR and CDR2 FQNEAQ (reference sequence). The CDR3 here is CASSLRDRSQETQYF. DNA for the CDR3: TGTGCCAGCAGCTTACGGGACAGGTCCCAAGAGACCCAGTACTTC.

This sequence joins TRBV28 and TRBJ2-7; TRBD2 aligns across 10 bases. The junction had 8 bases not matched to a gene; V was cut back by 8 bases and J by 4 bases. This CDR3 contains 14 residues. Germline CDR1 reads MDHEN; CDR2 reads SYDVKM. CDR3: CASRRGLAVYEQYF. The CDR3 DNA reads as TGTGCCAGCCGACGAGGACTAGCGGTTTACGAGCAGTACTTC.

There are a few counts of this clone. The chain combines TRBV7-2 with TRBJ1-1, with D perhaps matching TRBD1 (5 bases). This CDR3 is 14 amino acids long. V was clipped by 3 bases and J by 0 bases, with 8 bases between them. CDR1 is SGHTA, CDR2 FQGNSA, per germline. CDR3 nucleotide sequence: TGTGCCAGCAGCTTTCAGGGTGTGAACACTGAAGCTTTCTTT. Amino acid sequence: CASSFQGVNTEAFF.

V usage is TRBV2 and J usage is TRBJ1-5; TRBD1 matches at 9 bases. The CDR3 is 14 amino acids. Germline values: CDR1 SNHLY, CDR2 FYNNEI. The V gene end was trimmed by 8 bases and the J gene end by 4 bases; junction bases not matched to a gene: 6. The CDR3 sequence is CASRLTGGNQPQHF. The CDR3 DNA reads TGTGCCAGCCGCTTGACAGGGGGAAATCAGCCCCAGCATTTT.